Here is one TCR beta chain with its context. This specimen belongs to a study of control samples from healthy donors and cancer patients. Profiled with immunoSEQ multiplex PCR; TCRdb holds only in-frame clones, not every one. The top ten clones hold less than 2.5% of a sample with 100,000 to 150,000 clones, around 92% of them seen once. This CDR3 contains 16 residues. Losses at the gene ends were 7 bases for V and 1 base for J; bases not matched to a gene: 10. Germline V CDR1 and CDR2: SNHLY, FYNNEI. The rearrangement uses TRBV2 and TRBJ1-1; TRBD1 matches at 9 bases. The sequencing input was blood. The sequence was obtained from a woman aged 45-65 years in good health. The CDR3 DNA is TGTGCCAGCAACGGACAGGGGTTCGTCGAGAACACTGAAGCTTTCTTT. Protein product: CASNGQGFVENTEAFF. Full variable domain (missing parts from reference TRBV2 and TRBJ1-1): EPEVTQTPSHQVTQMGQEVILRCVPISNHLYFYWYRQILGQKVEFLVSFYNNEISEKSEIFDDQFSVERPDGSNFTLKIRSTKLEDSAMYFCASNGQGFVENTEAFFGQGTRLTVV.